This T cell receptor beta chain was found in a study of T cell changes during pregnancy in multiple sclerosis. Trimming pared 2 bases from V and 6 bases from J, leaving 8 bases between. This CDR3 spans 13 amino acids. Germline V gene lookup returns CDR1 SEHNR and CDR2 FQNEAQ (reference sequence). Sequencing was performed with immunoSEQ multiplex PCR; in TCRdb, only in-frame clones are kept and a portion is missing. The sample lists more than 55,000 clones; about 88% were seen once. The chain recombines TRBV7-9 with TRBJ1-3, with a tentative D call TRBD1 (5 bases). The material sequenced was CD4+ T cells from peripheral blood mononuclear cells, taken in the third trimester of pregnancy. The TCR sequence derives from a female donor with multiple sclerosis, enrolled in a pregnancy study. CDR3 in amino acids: CASSLQGVNTIYF. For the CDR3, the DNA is TGTGCCAGCAGCTTACAGGGCGTAAACACCATATATTTT.